These T cell receptor beta chains were read from a single sample in a study of blood T cell repertoires in COVID-19. The assay was immunoSEQ multiplex PCR, and TCRdb's table has in-frame clones only and misses some. The data show 200,000 to 300,000 clones, approximately 80% seen once. Sequencing was done on a sample of peripheral blood. The source of these receptors is a man aged 40-50 years with acute or convalescent COVID-19. Both conserved end residues are part of each CDR3. The D gene is left open where the match is weak. Clone size, where shown, is once, few, many, or a class for clones that have expanded.

d_gene	abundance	v_gene	j_gene	CDR3nt	CDR3aa
TRBD2	.	TRBV5-6	TRBJ2-5	TGTGCCAGCAGCTTGCTAGCGGGCCAAGAGACCCAGTACTTC	CASSLLAGQETQYF
TRBD1	.	TRBV5-4	TRBJ1-1	TGTGCCAGCAGCTTTCCGGGACAGATGAACACTGAAGCTTTCTTT	CASSFPGQMNTEAFF
.	.	TRBV5-4	TRBJ2-3	TGTGCCAGCAGCCGCGGACAGAGTTTATCCACAGATACGCAGTATTTT	CASSRGQSLSTDTQYF
.	.	TRBV5-3	TRBJ1-2	TGTGCCAGAAGCTCCCCTGAGGGCTACACCTTC	CARSSPEGYTF
TRBD1	.	TRBV25-1	TRBJ2-5	TGTGCCAGCAGTGAATGGGCAGGGGGCGGACGAGAGACCCAGTACTTC	CASSEWAGGGRETQYF
.	.	TRBV5-1	TRBJ1-6	TGCGCCAGCAGCCCGACAGGAGAGTATAATTCACCCCTCCACTTT	CASSPTGEYNSPLHF
TRBD2	.	TRBV5-1	TRBJ2-3	TGCGCCAGCAGCTTGCTTTTAGGAATAGCGGGTACAACTAGCACAGATACGCAGTATTTT	CASSLLLGIAGTTSTDTQYF
TRBD1	few	TRBV6-6	TRBJ1-1	TGTGCCAGCAGTTACGACAGGGGTCTCACTGAAGCTTTCTTT	CASSYDRGLTEAFF
TRBD1	few	TRBV4-3	TRBJ1-5	TGCGCCAGCAGCCCGACAGGGAATAGCAATCAGCCCCAGCATTTT	CASSPTGNSNQPQHF
.	.	TRBV7-2	TRBJ2-1	TGTGCCAGCAGCTTAGACCAGGGCTACTACAATGAGCAGTTCTTC	CASSLDQGYYNEQFF
.	.	TRBV11-2	TRBJ2-7	TGTGCCAGCAGCTCCGAAGCGGAGAGCTCCTACGAGCAGTACTTC	CASSSEAESSYEQYF
.	.	TRBV27	TRBJ2-7	TGTGCCAGCAGCCGAGGCTACGAGCAGTACTTC	CASSRGYEQYF
TRBD2	.	TRBV14	TRBJ2-3	TGTGCCAGCAGCCAGGGACTAGCGGGCACAGATACGCAGTATTTT	CASSQGLAGTDTQYF
.	few	TRBV18	TRBJ1-1	TGTGCCAGCTCCCAACTTGGGAACACTGAAGCTTTCTTT	CASSQLGNTEAFF
.	.	TRBV4-1	TRBJ2-3	TGCGCCAGCAGCCAAGATGCACGGGTTAGCACAGATACGCAGTATTTT	CASSQDARVSTDTQYF
TRBD1	.	TRBV10-2	TRBJ1-4	TGCGCCATCCTACCGGGACAGGGCTCAACTAATGAAAAACTGTTTTTT	CAILPGQGSTNEKLFF
.	many	TRBV5-6	TRBJ1-2	TGTGCCAGCAGCTCGGCAGGGGTAACCCCTAACTATGGCTACACCTTC	CASSSAGVTPNYGYTF
.	.	TRBV9	TRBJ2-3	TGTGCCAGCAGCGCCTCCGATCCGGTTGCAGATACGCAGTATTTT	CASSASDPVADTQYF
.	few	TRBV5-5	TRBJ2-7	TGTGCCAGCAGCTTTTTCCAGTTCCCCTACGAGCAGTACTTC	CASSFFQFPYEQYF
.	.	TRBV18	TRBJ2-7	TGTGCCAGCTCACCACCGACCGGGAACTACGAGCAGTACTTC	CASSPPTGNYEQYF
TRBD1	once	TRBV10-3	TRBJ2-3	TGTGCCGCTTCAGGGGGCCTTAGCACAGATACGCAGTATTTT	CAASGGLSTDTQYF
TRBD1	.	TRBV4-1	TRBJ1-5	TGCGCCAGCAGCCAAGATTCACGACAGGGGGATGTCCAGCCCCAGCATTTT	CASSQDSRQGDVQPQHF
TRBD1	.	TRBV3-1/TRBV3-2	TRBJ1-6	TGTGCCAGCAGTCGGGACAGGGGTAGGTCACCCCTCCACTTT	CASSRDRGRSPLHF
.	once	TRBV6-5	TRBJ1-1	TGTGCCAGCAGTTATCCAGGGCTGGGCACTGAAGCTTTCTTT	CASSYPGLGTEAFF
TRBD1	once	TRBV5-4	TRBJ1-2	TGTGCCAGCAGCCCTGGACAGGGTAGAAAAGGCTACACCTTC	CASSPGQGRKGYTF
TRBD2	.	TRBV25-1	TRBJ2-7	TGTGCCAGCAGAGGTAGCGGGAGATCTAACGAGCAGTACTTC	CASRGSGRSNEQYF
TRBD2	.	TRBV7-2	TRBJ2-1	TGTGCCAGCGGGCTAGCGGTAAATTACAATGAGCAGTTCTTC	CASGLAVNYNEQFF
TRBD1	.	TRBV11-2	TRBJ1-2	TGTGCCAGCAGCTTAGGAGGACAGGGTTTGGATGGCTACACCTTC	CASSLGGQGLDGYTF
.	.	TRBV28	TRBJ1-6	TGTGCCAGCAGCCGCACAGGGTTTAATTCACCCCTCCACTTT	CASSRTGFNSPLHF
TRBD1	few	TRBV6-2/TRBV6-3	TRBJ1-2	TGTGCCAGCAGTTATCTCGGGACAGGGGACTATGGCTACACCTTC	CASSYLGTGDYGYTF
TRBD1	.	TRBV7-9	TRBJ1-5	TGTGCCAGCAGCTTAGGAACAGGGGAGTCCTATCAGCCCCAGCATTTT	CASSLGTGESYQPQHF
.	.	TRBV10-3	TRBJ1-3	TGTGCCATCAGTGATACGGGGAAGAGAGGTAACACCATATATTTT	CAISDTGKRGNTIYF
TRBD1	.	TRBV5-5	TRBJ1-1	TGTGCCAGCAGCTTACGTGACAGGGGAGCTTTCTTT	CASSLRDRGAFF